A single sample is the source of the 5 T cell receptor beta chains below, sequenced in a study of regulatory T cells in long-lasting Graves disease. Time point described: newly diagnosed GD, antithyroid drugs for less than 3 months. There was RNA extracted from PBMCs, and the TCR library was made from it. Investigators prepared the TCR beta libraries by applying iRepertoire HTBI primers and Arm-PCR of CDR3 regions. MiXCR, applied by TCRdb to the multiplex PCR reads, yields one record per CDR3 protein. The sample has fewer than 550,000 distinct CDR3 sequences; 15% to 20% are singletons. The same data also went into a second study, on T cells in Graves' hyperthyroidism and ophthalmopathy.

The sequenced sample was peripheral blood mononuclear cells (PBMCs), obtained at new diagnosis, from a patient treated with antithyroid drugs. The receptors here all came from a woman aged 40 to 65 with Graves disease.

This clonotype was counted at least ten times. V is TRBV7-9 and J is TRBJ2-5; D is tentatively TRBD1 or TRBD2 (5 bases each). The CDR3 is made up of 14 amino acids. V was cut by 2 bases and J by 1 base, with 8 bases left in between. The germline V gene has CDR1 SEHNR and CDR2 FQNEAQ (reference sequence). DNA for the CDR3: TGTGCCAGCAGCTTATCGGGGACCCAAGAGACCCAGTACTTC. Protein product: CASSLSGTQETQYF.

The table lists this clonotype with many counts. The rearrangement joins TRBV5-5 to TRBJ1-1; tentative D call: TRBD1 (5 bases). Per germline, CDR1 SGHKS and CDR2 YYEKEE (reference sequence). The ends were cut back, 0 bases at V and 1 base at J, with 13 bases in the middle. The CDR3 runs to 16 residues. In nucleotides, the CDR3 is TGTGCCAGCAGCTTGGGGGGCCGGGGGTCGAACACTGAAGCTTTCTTT. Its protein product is CASSLGGRGSNTEAFF.

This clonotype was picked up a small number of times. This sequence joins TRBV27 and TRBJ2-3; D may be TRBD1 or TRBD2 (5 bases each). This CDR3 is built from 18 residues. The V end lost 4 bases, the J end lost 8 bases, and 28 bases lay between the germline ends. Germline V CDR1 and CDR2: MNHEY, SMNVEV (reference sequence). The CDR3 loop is CASSCAALPGTLSCTQYF. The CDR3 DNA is TGTGCCAGCAGTTGCGCGGCCCTACCGGGGACGTTGTCTTGTACGCAGTATTTT.

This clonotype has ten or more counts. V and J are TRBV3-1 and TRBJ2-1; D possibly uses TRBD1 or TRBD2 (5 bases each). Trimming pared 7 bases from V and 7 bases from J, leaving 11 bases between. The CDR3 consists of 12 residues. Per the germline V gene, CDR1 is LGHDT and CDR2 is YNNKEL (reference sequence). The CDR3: CASKRAGNEQFF. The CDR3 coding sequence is TGTGCCAGCAAGAGGGCAGGGAATGAGCAGTTCTTC.

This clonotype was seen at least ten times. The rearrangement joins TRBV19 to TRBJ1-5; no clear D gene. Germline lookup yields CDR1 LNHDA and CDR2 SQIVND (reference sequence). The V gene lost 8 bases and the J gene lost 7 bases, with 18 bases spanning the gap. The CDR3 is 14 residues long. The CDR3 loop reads CASSMGWAGQPQHF. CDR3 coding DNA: TGTGCCAGTTCTATGGGGTGGGCAGGACAGCCCCAGCATTTT.